This TCR beta chain was captured by sequencing in a study of regulatory T cells in long-lasting Graves disease. Overall study findings and caveats: Researchers reported studying only peripheral blood, not thyroid tissue. It was possible that the small sample size reduced accuracy.

Turning to this clonotype: The antigen is not known.

As for time point: newly diagnosed GD, antithyroid drugs for less than 3 months. There was RNA extracted from PBMCs, and the TCR library was made from it. Building the TCR beta libraries relied on iRepertoire HTBI primers, and CDR3 regions underwent Arm-PCR. TCRdb called the multiplex PCR reads again in MiXCR, with one record for every CDR3 protein. The sample lists 450,000 to 600,000 distinct CDR3 sequences; less than 15% were seen once. Germline V gene sequence: CDR1 LGHDT, CDR2 YNNKEL (reference sequence). The CDR3 has 15 amino acids. V lost 4 bases, J lost 10 bases, and 14 bases stayed unmatched. These data are also associated with another study on T cells in Graves' hyperthyroidism and ophthalmopathy.

The specimen was peripheral blood mononuclear cells (PBMCs), collected at new diagnosis, from a patient treated with antithyroid drugs. The V and J genes are TRBV3-1 and TRBJ1-1; 8 bases are shared with TRBD1. The TCR comes from a man under 40 with Graves disease. The CDR3 here is CASSPKLARGRSAFF. The CDR3 DNA reads TGTGCCAGCAGCCCCAAACTGGCCAGGGGGCGATCAGCTTTCTTT. Full variable domain (remainder filled in from reference TRBV3-1 and TRBJ1-1): DTAVSQTPKYLVTQMGNDKSIKCEQNLGHDTMYWYKQDSKKFLKIMFSYNNKELIINETVPNRFSPKSPDKAHLNLHINSLELGDSAVYFCASSPKLARGRSAFFGQGTRLTVV.